The 8 T cell receptor beta chains below come from one sample, sequenced in a study of blood T cell repertoires in COVID-19. The repertoire was sequenced with immunoSEQ multiplex PCR; TCRdb's copy has only in-frame clones and lacks some. The sample lists 150,000 or so clones, roughly four fifths occurring once. The specimen sequenced was peripheral blood. The receptor source for this set is a human donor with acute or convalescent COVID-19. The donor label of this sample is uncertain.

V gene TRBV5-4 combines with J gene TRBJ2-7; a weak D match, TRBD2 (5 bases). The CDR3 is 14 residues long. The ends were cut back, 4 bases at V and 3 bases at J, with 14 bases in the middle. Germline CDR1 is SGHNT and CDR2 is YYREEE (reference sequence). In DNA, the CDR3 is TGTGCCAGCAGCGCGCCGGGGTCCCGCTACGAGCAGTACTTC. This sequence encodes CASSAPGSRYEQYF.

The V and J genes are TRBV9 and TRBJ2-3; TRBD2 aligns across 7 bases. Germline V lookup: CDR1 SGDLS, CDR2 YYNGEE. The J segment lost 7 bases and the V segment lost 3 bases, leaving 14 bases of the junction unmatched. The CDR3 covers 16 residues. CDR3 sequence reads: CASSARLAVQENTQYF. Here the CDR3 DNA reads TGTGCCAGCAGCGCCCGACTAGCCGTTCAGGAAAATACGCAGTATTTT.

This clone was detected a few times. This chain uses TRBV7-2 with TRBJ2-5; perhaps TRBD2 as D (5 bases). This CDR3 has 16 residues. Germline V gene sequence: CDR1 SGHTA, CDR2 FQGNSA. The V end lost 5 bases, the J end lost 7 bases, and 23 bases lay between the germline ends. This CDR3 is CASSPVPTSGWGTQYF. In DNA form, the CDR3 reads TGTGCCAGCAGCCCAGTTCCGACATCGGGGTGGGGGACCCAGTACTTC.

The CDR3 nucleotides read TGTGCCAGCAGTCCCCAAGGCCGGGACAGACATACTGAAGCTTTCTTT. Protein product: CASSPQGRDRHTEAFF. The chain recombines TRBV6-6 with TRBJ1-1, with 7 positions matching TRBD1. The V segment lost 5 bases and the J segment 5 bases; nucleotides outside the gene matches: 14. The CDR3 consists of 16 residues. Germline V gene sequence: CDR1 MNHNY, CDR2 SVGAGI (reference sequence).

This sequence joins TRBV6-2 or TRBV6-3 and TRBJ2-7; D is uncertain. The CDR3 consists of 17 residues. Trimming left V 4 bases short and J 2 bases short, with 21 bases between. CDR1 is MNHEY and CDR2 is SVGEGT in the germline V gene. The CDR3 is CASSSGSGRVRAYEQYF. DNA of the CDR3: TGTGCCAGCAGTTCCGGGTCCGGCCGGGTGAGAGCCTACGAGCAGTACTTC.

There are a few counts of this clone. This chain links TRBV11-2 with TRBJ1-2; D is uncertain. Germline-derived CDR1 and CDR2 are SGHAT and FQNNGV. The CDR3 runs to 13 residues. Trimming shortened V by 1 base and J by 3 bases, and 6 bases separated the two germline ends. In DNA form, the CDR3 reads TGTGCCAGCAGCTTAGGGCAGTACTATGGCTACACCTTC. Its translation: CASSLGQYYGYTF.

In its sample, this clone was seen once. The chain employs TRBV7-9 and TRBJ2-5, with 14 bases identical to TRBD2. Germline V lookup: CDR1 SEHNR, CDR2 FQNEAQ (reference sequence). The CDR3 spans 18 residues. J was trimmed by 4 bases and V by 2 bases; bases with no gene match: 9. CDR3 in amino acids: CASSLPGTSGGTGETQYF. The CDR3 nucleotides read TGTGCCAGCAGCTTACCCGGGACTAGCGGGGGTACAGGAGAGACCCAGTACTTC.

The chain is built from TRBV11-2 and TRBJ2-1, with 14 nucleotides matching TRBD2. The CDR3 sequence is 17 residues long. The germline V gene has CDR1 SGHAT and CDR2 FQNNGV. J lost 7 bases, V lost 2 bases, and 7 bases had no gene match. CDR3 protein: CASSLREGLAGANEQFF. CDR3 bases: TGTGCCAGCAGCTTAAGGGAGGGACTAGCGGGGGCAAATGAGCAGTTCTTC.